This TCR beta chain was captured in a study of T cells in localized non-small cell lung cancer. Produced via immunoSEQ multiplex PCR; TCRdb's table is partial and in-frame only. In the table there are roughly 89,000 clones, roughly 93% of which are singletons. Trimming shortened V by 0 bases and J by 4 bases, and 19 bases separated the two germline ends. Germline V lookup: CDR1 SGHNT, CDR2 YYREEE (reference sequence). The CDR3 consists of 17 residues. This chain uses TRBV5-4 with TRBJ1-2; unclear D gene. The specimen was PBMCs, collected before any cancer treatment. The receptor comes from a woman aged 35 to 70 with stage II squamous cell lung carcinoma. CDR3 DNA: TGTGCCAGCAGCTTGGCAGGAGGGTCATTTGGCTCCTATGGCTACACCTTC. This translates into CASSLAGGSFGSYGYTF.